The 10 T cell receptor beta chains in this list originate from one sample, sequenced in a study of T cell repertoires in cytomegalovirus infection. These receptors have no identified antigens. TCRdb recomputed calls from the reads with MiXCR, one row per CDR3 protein. The table includes some 800,000 distinct CDR3 sequences, approximately 32% detected once. The sequences come from cultured CD8+ T cells from PBMCs, collected from culture after CMV antigen stimulation. The receptors originated from a human donor in good health (CMV status not recorded). Some clones in this sample may be carry-over from other donors' samples.

The gene calls are TRBV14 and TRBJ2-7; D not resolved. Germline CDR1 SGHDN, CDR2 FVKESK. V was cut by 1 base and J by 1 base, with 14 bases left in between. CDR3 length: 16 amino acids. CDR3 protein: CASSQVAGALSYEQYF. DNA of the CDR3: TGTGCCAGCAGCCAAGTTGCAGGAGCCTTATCCTACGAGCAGTACTTC.

The chain uses TRBV7-9 and TRBJ1-1; the D gene is possibly TRBD1 (5 bases). The CDR3 length is 14 residues. CDR1 is SEHNR and CDR2 is FQNEAQ in the germline V gene (reference sequence). Trimming pared 3 bases from V and 4 bases from J, leaving 12 bases between. The DNA for the CDR3 is TGTGCCAGCAGCTTTAGCAGGGTTGTCACTGAAGCTTTCTTT. Protein: CASSFSRVVTEAFF.

The chain recombines TRBV6-2 or TRBV6-3 with TRBJ1-6, with D maybe TRBD1 (5 bases). The germline V and J ends were trimmed by 8 bases and 7 bases, with 15 bases remaining between them. CDR3 size: 14 residues. In germline, CDR1 is MNHEY, CDR2 SVGEGT. The DNA for the CDR3 is TGTGCCAGCGGAAGGGACTTTGCCAATTCACCCCTCCACTTT. This encodes CASGRDFANSPLHF.

This clonotype showed up many times. The V and J genes are TRBV7-2 and TRBJ1-5; D not certain. This CDR3 has 14 residues. CDR1 is SGHTA, CDR2 FQGNSA, per germline. V lost 1 base and J lost 7, with 11 bases in between. The DNA of the CDR3 is TGTGCCAGCAGCTTAGATAGCAGGCTCCAGCCCCAGCATTTT. The encoded protein is CASSLDSRLQPQHF.

The rearrangement links TRBV4-1 to TRBJ1-3; no firm D call. Germline V gene data show CDR1 as MGHRA and CDR2 as YSYEKL. The CDR3 runs to 14 residues. The ends were cut back, 0 bases at V and 4 bases at J, with 7 bases in the middle. The CDR3 region has the DNA TGCGCCAGCAGCCAAGACGCCTTAGGAAACACCATATATTTT. The encoded protein is CASSQDALGNTIYF.

This chain links TRBV5-1 with TRBJ2-7, with D perhaps TRBD2 (6 bases). This CDR3 is 15 amino acids long. Germline CDR1 and CDR2: SGHRS and YFSETQ. The V gene lost 1 base and the J gene lost 0 bases, with 11 bases spanning the gap. As DNA, the CDR3 is TGCGCCAGCAGCTTGACCCGGGGGAGCTCCTACGAGCAGTACTTC. It translates to CASSLTRGSSYEQYF. The whole variable domain, filled in from reference TRBV5-1 and TRBJ2-7, reads KAGVTQTPRYLIKTRGQQVTLSCSPISGHRSVSWYQQTPGQGLQFLFEYFSETQRNKGNFPGRFSGRQFSNSRSEMNVSTLELGDSALYLCASSLTRGSSYEQYFGPGTRLTVT.

The chain is built from TRBV19 and TRBJ2-7; maybe TRBD2 (5 bases). The CDR3 is 13 amino acids. Trimming removed 5 bases from V and 2 bases from J, with 10 bases in between. Germline CDR1 and CDR2: LNHDA and SQIVND (reference sequence). The CDR3 DNA sequence: TGTGCCAGTAGTGCAGCGGTTACCTACGAGCAGTACTTC. It is translated as CASSAAVTYEQYF.

There are a few counts of this clonotype. The V and J genes are TRBV10-3 and TRBJ2-3; tentative D call: TRBD1 (5 bases). V was trimmed by 2 bases and J by 3 bases, leaving 9 bases between them. The CDR3 covers 14 residues. The germline V gene has CDR1 ENHRY and CDR2 SYGVKD. The CDR3 reads CAISEMAGTDTQYF. CDR3 nucleotide sequence: TGTGCCATCAGTGAGATGGCAGGGACAGATACGCAGTATTTT.

The V gene is TRBV6-5, the J gene TRBJ2-3; TRBD1 aligns across 7 bases. This CDR3 contains 17 residues. V trimming: 2 bases; J trimming: 3 bases; junction bases outside the gene matches: 11. Germline V gives CDR1 MNHEY, CDR2 SVGAGI. CDR3 coding DNA: TGTGCCAGCAGTTACCCCGATACAGGGGAGAGGACAGATACGCAGTATTTT. The encoded protein is CASSYPDTGERTDTQYF.

The chain recombines TRBV9 with TRBJ2-7, with D perhaps TRBD1 (6 bases). Germline V lookup: CDR1 SGDLS, CDR2 YYNGEE. Trimming pared 3 bases from V and 2 bases from J, leaving 12 bases between. The CDR3 length is 14 residues. The CDR3 reads CASSGRDTTYEQYF. CDR3 DNA sequence: TGTGCCAGCAGCGGCCGGGACACCACCTACGAGCAGTACTTC.